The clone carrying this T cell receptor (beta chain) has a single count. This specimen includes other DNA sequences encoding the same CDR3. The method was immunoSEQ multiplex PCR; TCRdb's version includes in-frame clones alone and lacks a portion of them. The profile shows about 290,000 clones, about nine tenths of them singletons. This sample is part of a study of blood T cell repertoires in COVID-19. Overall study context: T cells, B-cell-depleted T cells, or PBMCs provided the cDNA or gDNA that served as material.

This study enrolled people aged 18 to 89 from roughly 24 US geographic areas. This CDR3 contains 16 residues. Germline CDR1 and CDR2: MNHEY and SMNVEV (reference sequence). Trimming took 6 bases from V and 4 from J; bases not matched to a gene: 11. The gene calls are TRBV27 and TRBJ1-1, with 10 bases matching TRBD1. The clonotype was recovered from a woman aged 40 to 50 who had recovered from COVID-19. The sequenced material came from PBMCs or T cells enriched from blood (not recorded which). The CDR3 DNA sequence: TGTGCCAGCAGCTCCGACAGGGGGCGCGGGGGCACTGAAGCTTTCTTT. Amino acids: CASSSDRGRGGTEAFF.